Listed here is a single TCR beta chain. Its cognate antigen has yet to be identified. The input lacks base qualities; no much larger clone sits a single base away. The sample comes from a study of technical replicates of blood from a few donors (dated by TCRdb to 2016 to 2017). Reading from cysteine to phenylalanine, the CDR3 counts 15 amino acids. Only the CDR3 DNA stays, 45 bases, in frame from base 1. At the junction V is shortened by 1 base and J by 5 bases, with 14 bases in between. The germline V gene provides CDR1 MNHNS and CDR2 SASEGT. The method behind the library was the immunoSEQ multiplex PCR assay. The clones in this table, taken by TCRdb from immuneACCESS, are in-frame only. Not every clone is retained; where verified, under half of the shortfall comes from an unresolved V gene, and the cause of the rest is unknown. This sample comprises about 76,000 clones, 94% of them detected only once. Of the sample, about 0.4% is held by the ten largest clones.

This chain is built from TRBV6-1 and TRBJ2-5, with no reliable assignment of the D segment. The sequence derives from a human donor in good health. Sequenced input: T cells isolated from PBMCs. The CDR3 reads CASSEGQAVGETQYF. The DNA reads as follows: TGTGCCAGCAGTGAAGGGCAGGCAGTTGGGGAGACCCAGTACTTC.